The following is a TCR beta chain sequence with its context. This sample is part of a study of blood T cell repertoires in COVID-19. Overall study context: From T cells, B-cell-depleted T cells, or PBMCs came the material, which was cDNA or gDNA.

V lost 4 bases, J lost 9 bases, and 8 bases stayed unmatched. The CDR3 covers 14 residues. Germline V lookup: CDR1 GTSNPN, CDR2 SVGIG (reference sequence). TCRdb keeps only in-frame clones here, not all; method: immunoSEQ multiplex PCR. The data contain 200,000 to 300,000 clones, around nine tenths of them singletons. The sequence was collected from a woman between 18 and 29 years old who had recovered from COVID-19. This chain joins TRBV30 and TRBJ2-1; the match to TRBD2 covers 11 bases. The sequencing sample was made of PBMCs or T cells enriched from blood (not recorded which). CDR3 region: CAWNPQGLAGEQFF. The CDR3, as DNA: TGTGCCTGGAACCCCCAAGGACTAGCGGGTGAGCAGTTCTTC.